The sequence of this TCR beta chain was determined in a study of blood T cell repertoires in COVID-19. The repertoire was sequenced with immunoSEQ multiplex PCR; TCRdb's copy has only in-frame clones and lacks some. The sample includes more than 250,000 clones, 88% of them seen just once. This CDR3 spans 13 amino acids. V lost 4 bases, J lost 2 bases, and 8 bases lay in between. The V gene's germline CDR1 is LGHNA and CDR2 YSLEER. Participant reports of clinical history set cohort assignment. This clone was observed a handful of times. The chain employs TRBV4-3 and TRBJ2-5; the D gene is possibly TRBD1 (6 bases). The sequence derives from a middle-aged woman with acute COVID-19. Sequenced material: PBMCs or T cells enriched from blood (not recorded which). In DNA form, the CDR3 reads TGCGCCAGCAGCCGAGACAGGCAAGAGACCCAGTACTTC. The encoded protein is CASSRDRQETQYF.